The next 30 T cell receptor beta chains were all read from a single sample in a study of blood T cell repertoires in COVID-19. Produced via immunoSEQ multiplex PCR; TCRdb's table is partial and in-frame only. Counted here are some 150,000 clones, about 90% occurring once; the ten biggest clones make up around 2.3%. The sequencing sample was made of peripheral blood. These TCRs come from a man aged 50-60 years with active COVID-19.

This rearrangement joins TRBV2 to TRBJ2-3; TRBD1 agrees at 8 bases. This CDR3 has 14 amino acids. Losses at the gene ends were 5 bases for V and 3 bases for J; bases not matched to a gene: 4. The germline gives CDR1 SNHLY, CDR2 FYNNEI. This CDR3 is CASSPDRGTDTQYF. The DNA for the CDR3 is TGTGCCAGCAGTCCAGACAGGGGAACAGATACGCAGTATTTT.

The V call is TRBV7-2, the J call TRBJ2-5, with D perhaps matching TRBD2 (6 bases). Germline V lookup: CDR1 SGHTA, CDR2 FQGNSA. V was trimmed by 3 bases and J by 3 bases, leaving 17 bases between them. The CDR3 is 16 amino acids. Here the CDR3 reads CASSLNINGGEETQYF. In DNA, the CDR3 is TGTGCCAGCAGCTTGAATATTAACGGCGGGGAAGAGACCCAGTACTTC.

The chain carries TRBV7-2 and TRBJ2-1; tentative D call: TRBD1 (7 bases). The CDR3 is 16 residues long. Trimming removed 5 bases from V and 4 bases from J, with 18 bases in between. In germline, CDR1 is SGHTA, CDR2 FQGNSA. The CDR3 is CASSPRAGQNYNEQFF. DNA of the CDR3: TGTGCCAGCAGCCCTAGGGCGGGACAGAATTACAATGAGCAGTTCTTC.

The chain has TRBV20-1 and TRBJ2-7, with D perhaps TRBD2 (6 bases). Trimming shortened V by 3 bases and J by 4 bases, and 16 bases separated the two germline ends. The CDR3 is 14 residues long. Germline CDR1 and CDR2: DFQATT and SNEGSKA (reference sequence). CDR3 in amino acids: CSASEIGSYYEQYF. The CDR3 DNA sequence: TGCAGTGCTAGTGAGATCGGGAGTTATTACGAGCAGTACTTC.

V usage is TRBV6-2 or TRBV6-3 and J usage is TRBJ2-7, with a possible D match to TRBD1 (5 bases). The germline V gene has CDR1 MNHEY and CDR2 SVGEGT. Deletions cut 5 bases from V and 7 bases from J, with 9 bases between. The CDR3 runs to 11 residues. The CDR3 sequence: CASSQRQEQYF. CDR3 DNA sequence: TGTGCCAGCAGTCAGAGACAGGAGCAGTACTTC.

The genes are TRBV4-1 and TRBJ2-3; 9 bases are a match to TRBD2. V was clipped by 4 bases and J by 1 base; unmatched bases: 9. Germline V gene sequence: CDR1 MGHRA, CDR2 YSYEKL. This CDR3 has 17 residues. The CDR3 is CASSRLMGGGGTDTQYF. The CDR3 region has the DNA TGCGCCAGCAGCCGGCTCATGGGCGGGGGGGGCACAGATACGCAGTATTTT.

The CDR3 sequence: CASSELTGYETQYF. Written as DNA, the CDR3 is TGCGCCAGCAGTGAGTTAACAGGATACGAGACCCAGTACTTC. The chain recombines TRBV10-2 with TRBJ2-5; D possibly corresponds to TRBD1 (5 bases). The CDR3 runs 14 residues. Germline lookup yields CDR1 WSHSY and CDR2 SAAADI. V lost 1 base, J lost 5 bases, and 11 bases lay in between.

The chain uses TRBV20-1 and TRBJ1-2; tentatively, D is TRBD1 (5 bases). This CDR3 region has 11 residues. The V end lost 6 bases, the J end lost 6 bases, and 11 bases lay between the germline ends. The germline CDR1 and CDR2 sequences are DFQATT and SNEGSKA (reference sequence). CDR3 residues: CSAVRGDGYTF. The CDR3 nucleotides are TGCAGTGCCGTCCGGGGGGATGGCTACACCTTC.

This chain links TRBV27 with TRBJ2-7, with 7 positions matching TRBD1. The CDR3 is made up of 13 amino acids. Trimming took 1 base from V and 10 from J; bases not matched to a gene: 7. CDR1 is MNHEY and CDR2 is SMNVEV in the germline V gene (reference sequence). DNA of the CDR3: TGTGCCAGCAGTTTATGGCAGGGGGTCGAACAGTACTTC. Translation gives CASSLWQGVEQYF.

This sequence joins TRBV7-2 and TRBJ2-3; D perhaps matches TRBD2 (6 bases). The V gene's germline CDR1 is SGHTA and CDR2 FQGNSA. The CDR3 runs 15 residues. V was cut by 0 bases and J by 2 bases, with 9 bases left in between. This CDR3 reads CASSLAGGPTDTQYF. The DNA for the CDR3 is TGTGCCAGCAGCTTAGCGGGGGGACCCACAGATACGCAGTATTTT.

The gene calls are TRBV19 and TRBJ1-1, with TRBD1 identical over 7 bases. The length of the CDR3 is 14 residues. Losses at the gene ends were 4 bases for V and 1 base for J; bases not matched to a gene: 3. Germline V gene sequence: CDR1 LNHDA, CDR2 SQIVND (reference sequence). CDR3 nucleotides: TGTGCCAGTAGTAAGGGGACAGAGAACACTGAAGCTTTCTTT. Translating it yields CASSKGTENTEAFF. The full variable domain, its missing parts supplied by reference TRBV19 and TRBJ1-1, is DGGITQSPKYLFRKEGQNVTLSCEQNLNHDAMYWYRQDPGQGLRLIYYSQIVNDFQKGDIAEGYSVSREKKESFPLTVTSAQKNPTAFYLCASSKGTENTEAFFGQGTRLTVV.

V is TRBV7-2 and J is TRBJ2-1; D gene uncertain. Trimming left V 1 base short and J 8 bases short, with 15 bases between. The germline gives CDR1 SGHTA, CDR2 FQGNSA. The CDR3 covers 15 residues. Here the CDR3 reads CASSLDPRSWDEQFF. CDR3 DNA: TGTGCCAGCAGCTTAGATCCAAGGAGTTGGGATGAGCAGTTCTTC.

This chain uses TRBV2 with TRBJ1-5, with D possibly matching TRBD1 (6 bases). V lost 1 base and J lost 7, with 14 bases in between. Per the germline V gene, CDR1 is SNHLY and CDR2 is FYNNEI. The CDR3 is 15 residues long. As DNA, the CDR3 is TGTGCCAGCAGTGAAGAATCGGGGGGCGCCCAGCCCCAGCATTTT. It is translated as CASSEESGGAQPQHF.

The chain combines TRBV9 with TRBJ1-1, with D unresolved. Trimming removed 3 bases from V and 2 bases from J, with 11 bases in between. From germline, CDR1 is SGDLS and CDR2 YYNGEE. CDR3 length: 14 residues. The CDR3 is CASSGGLKNTEAFF. CDR3 bases: TGTGCCAGCAGCGGAGGACTGAAAAACACTGAAGCTTTCTTT. Variable domain in full (rest from reference TRBV9 and TRBJ1-1): DSGVTQTPKHLITATGQRVTLRCSPRSGDLSVYWYQQSLDQGLQFLIQYYNGEERAKGNILERFSAQQFPDLHSELNLSSLELGDSALYFCASSGGLKNTEAFFGQGTRLTVV.

The gene calls are TRBV2 and TRBJ1-4; perhaps TRBD1 as D (5 bases). The CDR3 length is 15 residues. CDR1 is SNHLY, CDR2 FYNNEI, per germline. V lost 3 bases and J lost 0, with 8 bases in between. CDR3 sequence reads: CASSEGGTTNEKLFF. The CDR3 DNA reads TGTGCCAGCAGTGAGGGGGGGACAACTAATGAAAAACTGTTTTTT.

A single count supports this clone. The chain links TRBV18 to TRBJ2-1, with 7 positions matching TRBD1. The CDR3 contains 12 residues. V dropped 9 bases and J dropped 4; count of bases not matched to a gene: 3. CDR1 and CDR2 (germline): KGHSH, LQKENI. The chain's CDR3 is CASQGEYNEQFF. Here the CDR3 DNA reads TGTGCCAGTCAGGGGGAGTACAATGAGCAGTTCTTC.

V is TRBV10-1 and J is TRBJ2-7, with D perhaps TRBD1 (6 bases). Per germline, CDR1 WNHNN and CDR2 SYGVQD (reference sequence). The CDR3 runs to 16 residues. With 7 bases removed from V and 0 bases from J, the gap between germline ends came to 19 bases. The CDR3 nucleotides read TGCGCCAGCACCTCAGGGGTACTTCAAGGCTCCTACGAGCAGTACTTC. Translation gives CASTSGVLQGSYEQYF.

This sequence joins TRBV11-2 and TRBJ2-5; no clear D gene. The CDR3 totals 13 residues. With 6 bases removed from V and 1 base from J, the gap between germline ends came to 9 bases. The germline V gene encodes CDR1 SGHAT and CDR2 FQNNGV. CDR3 protein: CASRFEAQETQYF. The CDR3, as DNA: TGTGCCAGCAGATTCGAGGCCCAAGAGACCCAGTACTTC.

The V call is TRBV11-2, the J call TRBJ2-2; no definite D call. V was cut by 0 bases and J by 3 bases, with 5 bases left in between. The CDR3 has 14 amino acids. The germline gives CDR1 SGHAT, CDR2 FQNNGV. As DNA, the CDR3 is TGTGCCAGCAGCTTAGACTCCTACACCGGGGAGCTGTTTTTT. Residues: CASSLDSYTGELFF.

The rearrangement links TRBV7-5 to TRBJ2-3; TRBD2 is taken as the D call from the table, unchecked against the DNA. TRBV7-5 is a recognized pseudogene. The CDR3 loop spans 15 amino acids. CDR3 region: CARSLAGLCSDTQYF. In nucleotides, the CDR3 is TGTGCCAGAAGCTTAGCGGGACTTTGTTCGGATACGCAGTATTTT.

The chain joins TRBV12-5 to TRBJ1-1; no clear D gene. Germline V gives CDR1 LGHNT, CDR2 FRNRAP. This CDR3 is built from 11 residues. V dropped 5 bases and J dropped 4 bases, with 5 bases sitting between them. The CDR3 sequence: CASGIGTEAFF. CDR3 coding DNA: TGTGCTAGTGGTATCGGCACTGAAGCTTTCTTT.

The rearrangement links TRBV9 to TRBJ1-1; 9 bases are shared with TRBD1. The CDR3 length is 13 residues. Germline CDR1 SGDLS, CDR2 YYNGEE. Trimming took 3 bases from V and 5 from J; bases not matched to a gene: 2. Written as DNA, the CDR3 is TGTGCCAGCAGCGCAGACAGGGGGACTGAAGCTTTCTTT. Its translation: CASSADRGTEAFF.

This clone was found a few times. This rearrangement joins TRBV28 to TRBJ1-1; 9 bases map to TRBD1. Germline V gives CDR1 MDHEN, CDR2 SYDVKM. V lost 4 bases, J lost 2 bases, and 8 bases stayed unmatched. The CDR3 extends over 16 amino acids. CDR3 loop: CASSYWTGDLNTEAFF. CDR3 in DNA: TGTGCCAGCAGTTATTGGACAGGGGATCTTAACACTGAAGCTTTCTTT.

This chain joins TRBV6-5 and TRBJ1-5; no definite D call. CDR1 is MNHEY and CDR2 is SVGAGI in the germline V gene. The V gene lost 2 bases and the J gene lost 1 base, with 6 bases spanning the gap. CDR3 length equals 14 residues. The CDR3 region is CASSYRGSNQPQHF. In nucleotides, the CDR3 is TGTGCCAGCAGTTACAGAGGGAGCAATCAGCCCCAGCATTTT.

The J gene is TRBJ2-1, the V gene TRBV2, with TRBD2 as a possible D gene (6 bases). CDR3 length equals 12 residues. Looked up from germline, CDR1 is SNHLY and CDR2 is FYNNEI. V shed 6 bases and J shed 12 bases, with 15 bases lying between them. The CDR3: CASSYGSPGQFF. CDR3 bases: TGTGCCAGCAGCTACGGGAGTCCGGGGCAGTTCTTC.

This chain joins TRBV7-8 and TRBJ1-5; 10 nucleotides agree with TRBD1. V trimming: 3 bases; J trimming: 6 bases; junction bases outside the gene matches: 2. The length of the CDR3 is 14 residues. Germline V gives CDR1 SGHVS, CDR2 FQNEAQ. As DNA, the CDR3 is TGTGCCAGCAGCTTTGGGGACAGGGGTCAGCCCCAGCATTTT. It codes for CASSFGDRGQPQHF.

The chain couples TRBV2 to TRBJ1-2; possible D gene TRBD1, 5 bases. The germline CDR1 and CDR2 sequences are SNHLY and FYNNEI. The CDR3 loop spans 14 amino acids. Trimming removed 6 bases at V and 7 bases at J, with 18 bases between. CDR3 amino acids: CASSTDQGRVGYTF. The CDR3, as DNA: TGTGCCAGCAGCACCGATCAGGGAAGGGTTGGCTACACCTTC.

This clone appeared a single time. This chain connects TRBV7-9 to TRBJ1-1; TRBD1 matches at 7 bases. The CDR3 spans 15 residues. V lost 1 base to trimming and J lost 2 bases; unmatched junction nucleotides: 4. Germline V gene data show CDR1 as SEHNR and CDR2 as FQNEAQ (reference sequence). The DNA for the CDR3 is TGTGCCAGCAGCTTAGTCGGAGGGGGCAACACTGAAGCTTTCTTT. Translation gives CASSLVGGGNTEAFF.

The chain recombines TRBV6-6 with TRBJ2-1, with 13 bases identical to TRBD2. The CDR3 contains 18 residues. The V segment lost 5 bases and the J segment 3 bases; nucleotides outside the gene matches: 10. Germline loops: CDR1 MNHNY, CDR2 SVGAGI (reference sequence). The CDR3 spells CASSPGGRTSGGYNEQFF. CDR3 sequence (DNA): TGTGCCAGCAGTCCGGGGGGTCGGACTAGCGGGGGCTACAATGAGCAGTTCTTC.

The chain employs TRBV30 and TRBJ1-2, with 7 bases that match TRBD1. Germline V gene data show CDR1 as GTSNPN and CDR2 as SVGIG (reference sequence). The CDR3 sequence is 17 residues long. V was clipped by 3 bases and J by 4 bases; unmatched bases: 17. CDR3 residues: CAWRNRGRFQYAYGYTF. In DNA, the CDR3 is TGTGCCTGGAGGAACAGGGGCAGGTTTCAGTACGCCTATGGCTACACCTTC.